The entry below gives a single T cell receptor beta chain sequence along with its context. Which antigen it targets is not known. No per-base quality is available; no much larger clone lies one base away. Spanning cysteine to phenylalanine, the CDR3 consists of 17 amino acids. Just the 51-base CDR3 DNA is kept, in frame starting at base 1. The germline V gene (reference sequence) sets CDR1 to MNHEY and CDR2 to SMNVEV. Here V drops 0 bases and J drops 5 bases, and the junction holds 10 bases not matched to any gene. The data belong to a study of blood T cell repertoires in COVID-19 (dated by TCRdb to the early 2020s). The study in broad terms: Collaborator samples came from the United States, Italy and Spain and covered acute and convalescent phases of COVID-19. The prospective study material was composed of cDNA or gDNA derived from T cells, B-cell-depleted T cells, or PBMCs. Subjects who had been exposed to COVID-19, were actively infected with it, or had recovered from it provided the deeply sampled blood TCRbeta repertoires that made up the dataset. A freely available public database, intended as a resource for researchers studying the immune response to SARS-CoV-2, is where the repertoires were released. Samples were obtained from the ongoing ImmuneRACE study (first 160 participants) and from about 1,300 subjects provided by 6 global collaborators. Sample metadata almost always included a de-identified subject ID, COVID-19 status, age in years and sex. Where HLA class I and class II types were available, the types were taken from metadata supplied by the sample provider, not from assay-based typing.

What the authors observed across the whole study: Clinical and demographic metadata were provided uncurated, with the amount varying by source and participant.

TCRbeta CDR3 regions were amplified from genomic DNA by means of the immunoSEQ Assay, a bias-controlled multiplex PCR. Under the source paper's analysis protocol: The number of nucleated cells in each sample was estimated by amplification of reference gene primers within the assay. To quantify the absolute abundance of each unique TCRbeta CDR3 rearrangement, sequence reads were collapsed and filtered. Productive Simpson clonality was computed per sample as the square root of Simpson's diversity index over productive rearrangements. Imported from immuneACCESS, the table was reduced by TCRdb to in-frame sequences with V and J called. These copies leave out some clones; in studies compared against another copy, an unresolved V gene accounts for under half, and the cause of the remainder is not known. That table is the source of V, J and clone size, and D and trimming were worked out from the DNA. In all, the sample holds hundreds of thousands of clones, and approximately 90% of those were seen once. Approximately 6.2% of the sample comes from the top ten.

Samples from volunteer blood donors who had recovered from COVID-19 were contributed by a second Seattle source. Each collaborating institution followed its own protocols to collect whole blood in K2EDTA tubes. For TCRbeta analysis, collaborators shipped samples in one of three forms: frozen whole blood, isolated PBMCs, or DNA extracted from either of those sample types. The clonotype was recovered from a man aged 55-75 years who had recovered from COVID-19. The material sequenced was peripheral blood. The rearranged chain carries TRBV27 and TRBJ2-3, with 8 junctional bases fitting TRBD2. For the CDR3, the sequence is CASSLSGAGGGGDTQYF. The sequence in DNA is TGTGCCAGCAGTTTATCGGGTGCGGGAGGCGGGGGAGATACGCAGTATTTT.